In this sample, the clone carrying this TCR beta chain turned up once. This record comes from a study of beta chain features in type 1 diabetes. Sorted CD4+ subsets: naive, central memory, regulatory, stem cell-like memory (CD45RO/CCR7/CD25/CD127/CD95/CD27 panel). The authors reverse transcribed all of the isolated RNA, so sequencing captured expressed TCRB transcripts. Here immunoSEQ multiplex PCR was the method, and the copy in TCRdb shows in-frame clones only, minus some. Among 350,000 or so clones listed, around a fifth were seen once. This clonotype originated in a woman aged 18-29 years in good health. Sample: naive CD4+ T cells from blood.

The chain's CDR3 is CAISNPGTGVSYEQYF. CDR3 coding DNA: TGTGCCATCAGCAACCCGGGGACAGGGGTTTCCTACGAGCAGTACTTC. This sequence joins TRBV10-3 and TRBJ2-7; 10 nucleotides agree with TRBD1. This CDR3 spans 16 amino acids. Per germline, CDR1 ENHRY and CDR2 SYGVKD. The trim removed 6 bases at V and 1 base at J, leaving 9 bases unmatched.